This TCR beta chain originates from a study of EBV T-cell therapy then PD-1 blockade in nasopharyngeal carcinoma. Germline CDR1 is MNHEY and CDR2 is SVGEGT. The CDR3 totals 19 residues. V dropped 0 bases and J dropped 2; count of bases not matched to a gene: 10. Worth noting for this clone: Its cognate antigen is unknown.

Specified treatment: AdE1-LMPpoly-expanded autologous EBV-specific T-cell therapy followed by anti-PD-1 nivolumab. Libraries were prepared by immunoSEQ multiplex PCR; TCRdb keeps only in-frame clonotypes and omits some of them. Of about 20,000 clones detected, over 65% appear once; the ten largest clones hold approximately 25%. The genes are TRBV6-2 or TRBV6-3 and TRBJ1-5; 10 bases map to TRBD1. Sequences were derived from CD8+ T cells from blood, sampled at day -245 from a patient whose treatment included autologous EBV-specific T cells and nivolumab. The origin of this receptor is a man aged 35 to 55 with nasopharyngeal carcinoma. CDR3 amino acids: CASSYSGQGLGVGNQPQHF. DNA of the CDR3: TGTGCCAGCAGTTACTCGGGACAGGGGTTGGGGGTAGGCAATCAGCCCCAGCATTTT.